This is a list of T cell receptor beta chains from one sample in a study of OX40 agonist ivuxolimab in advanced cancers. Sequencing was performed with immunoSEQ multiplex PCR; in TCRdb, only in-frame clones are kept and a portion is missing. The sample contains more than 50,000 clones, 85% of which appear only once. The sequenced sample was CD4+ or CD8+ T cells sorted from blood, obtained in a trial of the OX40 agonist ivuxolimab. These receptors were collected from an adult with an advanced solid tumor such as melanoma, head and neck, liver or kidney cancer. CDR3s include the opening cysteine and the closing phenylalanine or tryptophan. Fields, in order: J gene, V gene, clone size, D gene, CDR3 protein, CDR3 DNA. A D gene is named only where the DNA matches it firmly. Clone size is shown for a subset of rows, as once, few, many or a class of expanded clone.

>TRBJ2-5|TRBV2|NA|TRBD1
CASVDRPDRETQYF
TGTGCCAGCGTGGACAGGCCCGATAGGGAGACCCAGTACTTC
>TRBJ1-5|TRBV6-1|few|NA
CASSVTRLGRIGNQPQHF
TGTGCCAGCAGTGTTACCCGGCTTGGGAGGATCGGCAATCAGCCCCAGCATTTT
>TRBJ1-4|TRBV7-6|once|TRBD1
CASSLTGTGPEKLFF
TGTGCCAGCAGCTTAACCGGGACAGGACCTGAAAAACTGTTTTTT
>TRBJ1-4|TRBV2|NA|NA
CASINNEKLFF
TGTGCCAGCATCAATAATGAAAAACTGTTTTTT
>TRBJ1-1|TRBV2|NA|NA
CATQTGLNTEAFF
TGTGCCACTCAGACAGGTTTGAACACTGAAGCTTTCTTT
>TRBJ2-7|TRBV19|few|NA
CASRGPTYEQYF
TGTGCCAGTAGGGGACCCACCTACGAGCAGTACTTC
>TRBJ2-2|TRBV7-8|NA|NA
CASSLGAANTGELFF
TGTGCCAGCAGCTTGGGGGCCGCGAACACCGGGGAGCTGTTTTTT
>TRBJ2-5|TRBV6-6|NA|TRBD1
CASGSAGTGGWETQYF
TGTGCCAGCGGTTCGGCCGGGACAGGGGGTTGGGAGACCCAGTACTTC
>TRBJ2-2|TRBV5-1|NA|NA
CASNIDRKDNTGELFF
TGCGCCAGCAATATTGACAGGAAAGACAACACCGGGGAGCTGTTTTTT
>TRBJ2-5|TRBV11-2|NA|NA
CATRGSGDETQYF
TGTGCCACCAGGGGTTCAGGGGATGAGACCCAGTACTTC
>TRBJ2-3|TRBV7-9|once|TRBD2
CASSSPGRAADTQYF
TGTGCCAGCAGCTCCCCCGGGAGGGCCGCAGATACGCAGTATTTT
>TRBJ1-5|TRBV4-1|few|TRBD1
CASSQEGQGAPGQPQHF
TGCGCCAGCAGCCAAGAGGGACAGGGGGCGCCGGGACAGCCCCAGCATTTT
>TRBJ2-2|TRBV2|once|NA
CASSRVGRGTGELFF
TGTGCCAGCAGTCGCGTAGGCCGGGGCACCGGGGAGCTGTTTTTT
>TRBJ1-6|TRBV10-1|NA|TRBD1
CASTRGGNSPLHF
TGCGCCAGCACCCGAGGGGGCAATTCACCCCTCCACTTT
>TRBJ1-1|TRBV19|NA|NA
CASSIFGDRNTEAFF
TGTGCCAGTAGTATATTCGGGGATCGGAACACTGAAGCTTTCTTT
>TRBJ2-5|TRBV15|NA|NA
CATSRKPRGQGIETQYF
TGTGCCACCAGCAGAAAACCCCGGGGGCAGGGGATCGAGACCCAGTACTTC
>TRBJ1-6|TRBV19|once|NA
CASRSIGDPSSYNSPLHF
TGTGCCAGTAGGTCTATTGGGGACCCGAGCTCCTATAATTCACCCCTCCACTTT
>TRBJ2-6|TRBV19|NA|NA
CASSIIGGGANVLTF
TGTGCCAGTAGTATAATAGGTGGTGGGGCCAACGTCCTGACTTTC
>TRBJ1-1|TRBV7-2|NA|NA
CASSWTSGAEAFF
TGTGCCAGCAGCTGGACTTCAGGGGCTGAAGCTTTCTTT
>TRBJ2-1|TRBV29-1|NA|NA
CSVHRANSYNEQFF
TGCAGCGTACACCGGGCGAATTCCTACAATGAGCAGTTCTTC
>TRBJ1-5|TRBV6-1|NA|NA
CASSALEYRGNNQPQHF
TGTGCCAGCAGTGCCCTCGAGTATAGGGGTAATAATCAGCCCCAGCATTTT
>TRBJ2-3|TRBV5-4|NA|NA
CASSLVTNRETDTQYF
TGTGCCAGCAGCTTGGTCACGAACAGGGAAACAGATACGCAGTATTTT
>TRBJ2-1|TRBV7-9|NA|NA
CASSPPWTLNNEQFF
TGTGCCAGCAGCCCCCCATGGACCCTAAACAATGAGCAGTTCTTC
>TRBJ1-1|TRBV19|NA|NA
CASSATVNTEAFF
TGTGCCAGTAGTGCTACAGTGAACACTGAAGCTTTCTTT
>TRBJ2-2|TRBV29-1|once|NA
CSVERGANTGELFF
TGCAGCGTTGAAAGGGGCGCCAACACCGGGGAGCTGTTTTTT
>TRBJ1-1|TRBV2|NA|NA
CASTLQWATGTEAFF
TGTGCCAGCACCCTCCAGTGGGCTACGGGCACTGAAGCTTTCTTT
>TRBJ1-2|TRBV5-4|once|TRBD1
CASSLPRDSSYGYTF
TGTGCCAGCAGCTTACCCCGGGACAGTTCCTATGGCTACACCTTC
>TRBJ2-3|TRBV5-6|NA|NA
CASSLDDLTDTQYF
TGTGCCAGCAGCTTGGACGACCTCACAGATACGCAGTATTTT
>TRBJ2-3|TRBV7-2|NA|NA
CASSSGPTDTQYF
TGTGCCAGCAGCTCCGGGCCGACAGATACGCAGTATTTT
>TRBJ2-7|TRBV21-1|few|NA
CASIFVGRSGASYEQYF
TGTGCCAGCATTTTCGTCGGGCGTAGCGGGGCTTCCTACGAGCAGTACTTC
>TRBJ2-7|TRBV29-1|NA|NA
CSVEDGHRYEQYF
TGCAGCGTTGAAGATGGTCATCGCTACGAGCAGTACTTC
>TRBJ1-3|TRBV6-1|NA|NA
CASTGGSSGNTIYF
TGTGCCAGCACCGGCGGAAGCTCTGGAAACACCATATATTTT
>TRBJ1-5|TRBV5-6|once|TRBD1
CASSHRTGPNQPQHF
TGTGCCAGCAGCCACAGGACAGGGCCTAATCAGCCCCAGCATTTT
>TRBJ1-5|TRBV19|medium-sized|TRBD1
CASSGQPDQPQHF
TGTGCCAGTTCGGGACAGCCTGATCAGCCCCAGCATTTT
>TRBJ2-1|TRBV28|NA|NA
CASSPLVDEYYNEQFF
TGTGCCAGCAGTCCCCTGGTAGATGAGTACTACAATGAGCAGTTCTTC
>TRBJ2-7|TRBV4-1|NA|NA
CASSQPLRGYEQYF
TGCGCCAGCAGCCAACCCCTGCGGGGCTACGAGCAGTACTTC
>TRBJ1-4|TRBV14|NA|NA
CASSRSYNEKLFF
TGTGCCAGCAGCCGGAGCTACAATGAAAAACTGTTTTTT
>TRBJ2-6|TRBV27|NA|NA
CASSFYPQGLPSGANVLTF
TGTGCCAGCAGTTTCTATCCTCAGGGTCTCCCCTCTGGGGCCAACGTCCTGACTTTC
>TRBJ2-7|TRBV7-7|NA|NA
CASSLAPRDGYEQYF
TGTGCTAGCAGCTTAGCGCCCCGGGACGGCTACGAGCAGTACTTC
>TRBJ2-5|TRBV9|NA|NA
CASSVAGRTQETQYF
TGTGCCAGCAGCGTCGCGGGGCGGACCCAAGAGACCCAGTACTTC
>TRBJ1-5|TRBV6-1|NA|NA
CASTPRRNNQPQHF
TGTGCCAGCACCCCGCGAAGGAACAATCAGCCCCAGCATTTT
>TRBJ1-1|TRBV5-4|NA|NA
CASSLALSSGNTEAFF
TGTGCCAGCAGCTTGGCTTTGTCCTCGGGAAACACTGAAGCTTTCTTT
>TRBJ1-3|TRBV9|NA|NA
CASSVNPGYTIYF
TGTGCCAGCAGCGTCAACCCGGGATACACCATATATTTT